Given below is one TCR beta chain in context. Its target is unknown. Making use of molecular barcodes, quantitative 5'-RACE generated TCR beta libraries. TCRdb re-derived calls from the 5' RACE reads in MiXCR, one entry per CDR3 protein. This table has about 220,000 distinct CDR3 sequences, 7.3% appearing once. The entry originates in a study of CD8 T cells in ankylosing spondylitis. Trimming took 5 bases from V and 4 from J, leaving 9 bases between them. In germline, CDR1 is SEHNR, CDR2 FQNEAQ (reference sequence). The CDR3 has 12 residues. Study results and caveats: Blood of patients with ankylosing spondylitis appeared to be characterized by a TCR beta motif of fewer than 10 highly homologous variants. The study looked at matched synovial fluid samples from ankylosing spondylitis patients. Disease-linked clones were reported to be significantly enriched there. Prior literature has documented some motif variants in synovial fluid and blood from reactive arthritis.

V is TRBV7-9 and J is TRBJ2-7; no definite D call. The TCR sequence derives from a male donor with ankylosing spondylitis. Input material: blood, either unsorted or a sorted T cell fraction (not recorded which). The CDR3 sequence: CASSHPGYEQYF. The CDR3 coding sequence is TGTGCCAGCAGCCACCCAGGATACGAGCAGTACTTC. The complete variable domain, with remaining parts taken from reference TRBV7-9 and TRBJ2-7, reads DTGVSQNPRHKITKRGQNVTFRCDPISEHNRLYWYRQTLGQGPEFLTYFQNEAQLEKSRLLSDRFSAERPKGSFSTLEIQRTEQGDSAMYLCASSHPGYEQYFGPGTRLTVT.